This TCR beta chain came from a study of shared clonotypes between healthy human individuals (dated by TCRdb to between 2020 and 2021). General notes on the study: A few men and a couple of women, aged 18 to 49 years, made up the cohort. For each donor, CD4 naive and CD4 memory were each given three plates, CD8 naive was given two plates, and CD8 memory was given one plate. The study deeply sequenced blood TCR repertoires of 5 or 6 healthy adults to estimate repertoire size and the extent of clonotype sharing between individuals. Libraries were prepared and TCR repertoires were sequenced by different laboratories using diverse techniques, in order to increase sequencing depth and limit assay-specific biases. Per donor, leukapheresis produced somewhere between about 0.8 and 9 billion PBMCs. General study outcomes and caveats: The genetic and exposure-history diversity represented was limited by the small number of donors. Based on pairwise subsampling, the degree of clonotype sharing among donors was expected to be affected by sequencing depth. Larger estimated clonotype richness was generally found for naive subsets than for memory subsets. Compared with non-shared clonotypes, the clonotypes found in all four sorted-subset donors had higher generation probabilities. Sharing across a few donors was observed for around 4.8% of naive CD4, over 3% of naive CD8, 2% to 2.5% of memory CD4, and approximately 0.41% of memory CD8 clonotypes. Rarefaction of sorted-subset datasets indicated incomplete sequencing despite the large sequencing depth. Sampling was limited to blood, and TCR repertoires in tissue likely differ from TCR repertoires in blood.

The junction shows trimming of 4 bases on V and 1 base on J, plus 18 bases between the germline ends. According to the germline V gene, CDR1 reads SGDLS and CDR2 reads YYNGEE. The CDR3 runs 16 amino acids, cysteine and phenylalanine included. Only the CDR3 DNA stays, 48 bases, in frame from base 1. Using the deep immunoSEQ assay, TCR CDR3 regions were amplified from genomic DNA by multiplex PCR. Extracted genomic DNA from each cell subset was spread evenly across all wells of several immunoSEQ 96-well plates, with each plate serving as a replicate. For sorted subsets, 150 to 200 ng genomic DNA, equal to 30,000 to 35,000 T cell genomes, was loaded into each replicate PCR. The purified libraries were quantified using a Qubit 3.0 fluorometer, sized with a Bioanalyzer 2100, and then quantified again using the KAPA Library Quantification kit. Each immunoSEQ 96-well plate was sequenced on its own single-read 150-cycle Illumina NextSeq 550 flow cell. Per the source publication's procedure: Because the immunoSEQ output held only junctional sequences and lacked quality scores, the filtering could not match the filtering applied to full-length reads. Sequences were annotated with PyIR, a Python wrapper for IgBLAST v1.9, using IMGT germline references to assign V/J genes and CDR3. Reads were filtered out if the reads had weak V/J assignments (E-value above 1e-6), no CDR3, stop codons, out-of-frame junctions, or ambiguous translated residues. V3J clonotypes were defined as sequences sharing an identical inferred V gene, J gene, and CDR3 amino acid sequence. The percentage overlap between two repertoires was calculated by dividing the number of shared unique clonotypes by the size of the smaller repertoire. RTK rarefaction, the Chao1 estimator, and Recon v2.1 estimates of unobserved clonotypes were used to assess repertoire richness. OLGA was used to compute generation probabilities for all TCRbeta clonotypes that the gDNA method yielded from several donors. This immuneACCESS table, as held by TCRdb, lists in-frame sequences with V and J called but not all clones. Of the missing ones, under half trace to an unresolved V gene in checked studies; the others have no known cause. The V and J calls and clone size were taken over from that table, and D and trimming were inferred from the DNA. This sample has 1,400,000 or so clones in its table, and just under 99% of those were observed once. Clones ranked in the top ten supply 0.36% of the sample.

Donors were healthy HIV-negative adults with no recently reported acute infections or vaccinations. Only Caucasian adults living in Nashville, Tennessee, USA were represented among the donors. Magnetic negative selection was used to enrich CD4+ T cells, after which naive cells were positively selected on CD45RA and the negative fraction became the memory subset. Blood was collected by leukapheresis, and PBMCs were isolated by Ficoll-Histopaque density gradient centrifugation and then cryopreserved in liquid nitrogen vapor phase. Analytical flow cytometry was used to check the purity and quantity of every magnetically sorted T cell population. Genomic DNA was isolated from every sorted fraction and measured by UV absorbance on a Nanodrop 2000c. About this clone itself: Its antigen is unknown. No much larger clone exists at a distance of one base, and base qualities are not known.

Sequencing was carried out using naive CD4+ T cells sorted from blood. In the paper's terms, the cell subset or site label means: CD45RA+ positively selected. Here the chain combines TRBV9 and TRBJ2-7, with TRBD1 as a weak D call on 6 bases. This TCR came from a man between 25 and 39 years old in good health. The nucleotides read TGTGCCAGCAGCCTAACCGCAGGGGCAGCTTCCTACGAGCAGTACTTC. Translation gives CASSLTAGAASYEQYF.